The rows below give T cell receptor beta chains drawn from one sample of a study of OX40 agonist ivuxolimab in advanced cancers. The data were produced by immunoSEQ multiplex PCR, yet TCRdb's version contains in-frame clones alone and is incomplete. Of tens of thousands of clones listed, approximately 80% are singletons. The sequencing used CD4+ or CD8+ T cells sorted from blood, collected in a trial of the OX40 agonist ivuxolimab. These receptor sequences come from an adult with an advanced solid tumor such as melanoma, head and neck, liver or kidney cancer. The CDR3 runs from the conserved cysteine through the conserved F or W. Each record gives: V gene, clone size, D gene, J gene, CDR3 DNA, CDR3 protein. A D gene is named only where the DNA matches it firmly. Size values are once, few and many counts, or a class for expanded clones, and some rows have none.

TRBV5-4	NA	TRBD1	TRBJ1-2	TGTGCCAGCAGCCCAGACGGACAGGGGGATGGCTACACCTTC	CASSPDGQGDGYTF
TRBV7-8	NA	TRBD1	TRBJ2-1	TGTGCCAGCAGCTTAATCCGAGGGGGACAGGGAGCCTACAATGAGCAGTTCTTC	CASSLIRGGQGAYNEQFF
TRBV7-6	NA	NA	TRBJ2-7	TGTGCCAGCAGCCTAGTCCTGAGCGACGAGCAGTACTTC	CASSLVLSDEQYF
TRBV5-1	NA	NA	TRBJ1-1	TGCGCCAGCAGCTTGTTCGGACAGAAGAACACTGAAGCTTTCTTT	CASSLFGQKNTEAFF
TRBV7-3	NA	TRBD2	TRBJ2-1	TGTGCCAGCAGCCGAACTAGCGGGGGTTACAATGAGCAGTTCTTC	CASSRTSGGYNEQFF
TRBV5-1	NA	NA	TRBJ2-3	TGCGCCAGCAGAGTGGACCCCGCGGGAATAGATACGCAGTATTTT	CASRVDPAGIDTQYF
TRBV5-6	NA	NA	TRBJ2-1	TGTGCCAGCAGCCCCACTCCCCAGGGCGACAATGAGCAGTTCTTC	CASSPTPQGDNEQFF
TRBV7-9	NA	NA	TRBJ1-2	TGTGCCAGCAGCTTAGGGACGGACTATGGCTACACCTTC	CASSLGTDYGYTF
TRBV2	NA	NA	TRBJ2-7	TGTGCCAGCAGGAGGGGTGGTGAAGACGAGCAGTACTTC	CASRRGGEDEQYF
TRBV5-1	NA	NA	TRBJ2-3	TGCGCCAGCAGTTTACCCAGGGGCGGAGGGGGCGCAGATACGCAGTATTTT	CASSLPRGGGGADTQYF
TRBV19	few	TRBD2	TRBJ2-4	TGTGCCAGTAGTATAGGGACTAGCGGGAGGGCCCTAGCCAAAAACATTCAGTACTTC	CASSIGTSGRALAKNIQYF
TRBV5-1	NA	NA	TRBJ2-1	TGCGCCAGCAGCTTGATTGGGACTGGGGATGAGCAGTTCTTC	CASSLIGTGDEQFF
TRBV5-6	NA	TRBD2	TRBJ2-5	TGTGCCAGCAGCGCCCGACTAGCGGGAGCTGAGACCCAGTACTTC	CASSARLAGAETQYF
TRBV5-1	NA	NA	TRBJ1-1	TGCGCCAGCAGCTGGGACGGCCAGAACACTGAAGCTTTCTTT	CASSWDGQNTEAFF
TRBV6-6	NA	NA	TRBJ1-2	TGTGCCAGCAGTTACTCGCCGACGGACAGACCCTATGGCTACACCTTC	CASSYSPTDRPYGYTF
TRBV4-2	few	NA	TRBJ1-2	TGTGCCAGCAGCCAAGACTGGGGACTTTTGAGCTATGGCTACACCTTC	CASSQDWGLLSYGYTF
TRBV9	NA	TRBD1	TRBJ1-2	TGTGCCAGCAGCGTAGCCCAGGGGGCAGATTTGGGCTACACCTTC	CASSVAQGADLGYTF
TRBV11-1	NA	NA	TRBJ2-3	TGTGCCAGCAGCACGGGACTCACCCGGGGTAGCACAGATACGCAGTATTTT	CASSTGLTRGSTDTQYF
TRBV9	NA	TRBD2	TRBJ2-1	TGTGCCAGCAGCGTAGTGGCTAGCGGGAGGGCTGGCACGAGTGAGCAGTTCTTC	CASSVVASGRAGTSEQFF